The clone carrying this TCR beta chain was detected once. The data belong to a study of blood T cell repertoires in COVID-19. About the research overall: Collection of acute and convalescent COVID-19 samples took place in the United States, Italy and Spain. Sources were T cells, B-cell-depleted T cells, or PBMCs; the material itself was cDNA or gDNA.

The CDR3 spans 14 residues. Germline lookup yields CDR1 MGHRA and CDR2 YSYEKL. V was trimmed by 4 bases and J by 6 bases, leaving 15 bases between them. Under the authors' procedure: By means of reference gene primer amplification, nucleated cell counts were estimated. The repertoire was sequenced with immunoSEQ multiplex PCR; TCRdb's copy has only in-frame clones and lacks some. Clone size and V and J calls were adopted from that table, with D and trimming inferred from the DNA. The sample gives about 330,000 clones, 88% of which show up once; about 5% is in the top ten. The sequenced sample was PBMCs or T cells enriched from blood (not recorded which). This TCR derives from a man aged 25-45 years who had recovered from COVID-19. V usage is TRBV4-1 and J usage is TRBJ1-2; D perhaps matches TRBD1 (5 bases). The CDR3: CASSPLRQPHGYTF. The CDR3 nucleotides read TGCGCCAGCAGCCCCCTACGACAGCCTCATGGCTACACCTTC.